Listed below are T cell receptor beta chains from one sample, sequenced in a study of beta chain features in type 1 diabetes. Profiled with immunoSEQ multiplex PCR; TCRdb holds only in-frame clones, not every one. The sample has hundreds of thousands of clones; over 14% are singletons. The sequencing sample was made of naive CD4+ T cells from blood. The receptors here all came from a man between 18 and 29 years old with type 1 diabetes. CDR3s leave out the opening cysteine and the closing phenylalanine or tryptophan. A D gene is named only where the DNA matches it firmly. The size of a clone is reported for some rows only, either as once, few or many, or as a class for expanded clones.

TRBV9	few	NA	TRBJ1-2	ASSVGRAGNYGYT
TRBV30	NA	TRBD1	TRBJ1-2	AWSVKAGGRYT
TRBV28	NA	NA	TRBJ2-7	ASSLWFGSEGLYEQY
TRBV30	NA	NA	TRBJ1-1	AWRRGANTEAF
TRBV2	NA	NA	TRBJ2-7	ASKAQGSPYEQY
TRBV7-2	few	TRBD1	TRBJ2-7	ASSSDRRREQY
TRBV6-5	NA	NA	TRBJ2-7	ASRQSTGDYEQY
TRBV29-1	few	TRBD1	TRBJ2-5	SAPGTGKETQY
TRBV7-2	NA	TRBD2	TRBJ2-3	ASSLALRLAPTDTQY
TRBV7-2	NA	TRBD1	TRBJ1-2	ASSPSDRGRWGYT
TRBV15	NA	NA	TRBJ2-1	ATRRSWVYNEQF
TRBV5-1	few	TRBD2	TRBJ2-7	ASKTAGAYEQY
TRBV6-1	few	NA	TRBJ1-2	ASSEGESYGYT
TRBV7-2	few	NA	TRBJ2-7	ASSPRTAEQY
TRBV7-9	NA	TRBD1	TRBJ1-1	ASSFGGQFRAF
TRBV27	few	TRBD1	TRBJ1-5	ASSDRDQPQH
TRBV9	NA	NA	TRBJ1-1	ASSADRHFTEAF
TRBV5-4	few	TRBD2	TRBJ2-5	ASSPGLAGIETQY
TRBV6-5	few	NA	TRBJ1-6	ASSYSTQESNSPLH
TRBV13	NA	TRBD2	TRBJ2-1	ASSSTRTSADNEQF
TRBV11-2	few	NA	TRBJ2-1	ASSLLAVIDNEQF
TRBV6-5	NA	TRBD2	TRBJ2-7	ASSYASGGSSYEQY
TRBV29-1	NA	TRBD2	TRBJ2-1	SVSQRLAGYNEQF